The next 18 T cell receptor beta chains were all read from a single sample in a study of blood T cell repertoires in COVID-19. Repertoires were generated with immunoSEQ multiplex PCR, while TCRdb's copy carries only in-frame clones and drops some. The sample gives 20,000 to 25,000 clones, 89% of which show up once; roughly 30% is in the top ten. The sequencing sample was made of peripheral blood. The origin of the receptors is a woman in her sixties or seventies with active COVID-19.

The CDR3 DNA sequence: TGTGCCAGCAGGGGGGGAGGCACAGATACGCAGTATTTT. Translation: CASRGGGTDTQYF. The V call is TRBV7-3, the J call TRBJ2-3; a weak D match, TRBD2 (6 bases). The CDR3 length is 13 residues. V was cut by 6 bases and J by 1 base, with 8 bases left in between. Per germline, CDR1 SGHTA and CDR2 FQGTGA.

V and J are TRBV11-2 and TRBJ1-5, with D unresolved. Trimming pared 3 bases from V and 5 bases from J, leaving 5 bases between. This CDR3 has 12 amino acids. Germline V gene lookup returns CDR1 SGHAT and CDR2 FQNNGV. Here the CDR3 DNA reads TGTGCCAGCAGCTTCTCAGATCAGCCCCAGCATTTT. It encodes CASSFSDQPQHF.

The chain carries TRBV27 and TRBJ1-1; 7 bases map to TRBD1. This CDR3 is 14 amino acids long. The germline gives CDR1 MNHEY, CDR2 SMNVEV (reference sequence). The junction had 4 bases not matched to a gene; V was cut back by 5 bases and J by 1 base. CDR3 sequence: CASSHYRGNTEAFF. DNA for the CDR3: TGTGCCAGCAGTCATTACAGGGGGAACACTGAAGCTTTCTTT.

The chain employs TRBV6-4 and TRBJ2-3, with D possibly matching TRBD1 (6 bases). Per germline, CDR1 MRHNA and CDR2 SNTAGT. V was cut by 6 bases and J by 2 bases, with 12 bases left in between. The CDR3 sequence is 14 residues long. CDR3 nucleotide sequence: TGTGCCAGCAGCAGGGGAGAATTCACAGATACGCAGTATTTT. Translating gives CASSRGEFTDTQYF.

The V call is TRBV7-3, the J call TRBJ2-5, with TRBD2 identical over 13 bases. Germline CDR1 reads SGHTA; CDR2 reads FQGTGA. This CDR3 comprises 16 residues. The trim removed 0 bases at V and 7 bases at J, leaving 5 bases unmatched. The CDR3, as DNA: TGTGCCAGCAGCTTAACGGGGACTAGCGGGGTCTCGACCCAGTACTTC. It yields the protein CASSLTGTSGVSTQYF.

The J gene is TRBJ2-2, the V gene TRBV15, with D perhaps TRBD1 (5 bases). This CDR3 is 15 amino acids long. V was pared by 6 bases and J by 0 bases, with 11 bases between. Germline lookup yields CDR1 LNHNV and CDR2 YYDKDF (reference sequence). In nucleotides, the CDR3 is TGTGCCACCAGTGCAGGGTCCGCGAACACCGGGGAGCTGTTTTTT. Translating gives CATSAGSANTGELFF.

This clone was seen a single time. V is TRBV30 and J is TRBJ2-3; 8 nucleotides line up with TRBD2. The J segment lost 1 base and the V segment lost 4 bases, leaving 7 bases of the junction unmatched. The CDR3 covers 15 residues. CDR1 is GTSNPN, CDR2 SVGIG, per germline (reference sequence). The CDR3 DNA follows: TGTGCCTGGATTGATAGCGGGGACGGCACAGATACGCAGTATTTT. As protein: CAWIDSGDGTDTQYF.

The chain has TRBV2 and TRBJ2-7; TRBD1 matches at 10 bases. Germline CDR1 SNHLY, CDR2 FYNNEI. The trim removed 8 bases at V and 0 bases at J, leaving 4 bases unmatched. CDR3 length: 14 residues. CDR3 nucleotides: TGTGCCAGCGGCCGGGACAGGGGCTCCTACGAGCAGTACTTC. This gives the protein CASGRDRGSYEQYF.

There are a few counts of this clone. V gene TRBV2 combines with J gene TRBJ1-5; weak D call: TRBD1 (5 bases). The germline V gene encodes CDR1 SNHLY and CDR2 FYNNEI. The CDR3 totals 14 residues. V was clipped by 6 bases and J by 7 bases, with 16 bases between them. The CDR3 sequence: CASSPGQVGQPQHF. The CDR3 DNA sequence: TGTGCCAGCAGCCCAGGGCAGGTGGGACAGCCCCAGCATTTT. Filled out from reference TRBV2 and TRBJ1-5, the complete variable domain reads EPEVTQTPSHQVTQMGQEVILRCVPISNHLYFYWYRQILGQKVEFLVSFYNNEISEKSEIFDDQFSVERPDGSNFTLKIRSTKLEDSAMYFCASSPGQVGQPQHFGDGTRLSIL.

The chain has TRBV19 and TRBJ2-3; 8 nucleotides agree with TRBD1. CDR3 length equals 15 residues. V gave up 5 bases and J gave up 1 base; unmatched junction bases: 5. Germline lookup yields CDR1 LNHDA and CDR2 SQIVND (reference sequence). The CDR3 DNA follows: TGTGCCAGTAGTCCCGGACAGGGTCGCACAGATACGCAGTATTTT. This gives the protein CASSPGQGRTDTQYF.

The chain has TRBV18 and TRBJ2-6, with 12 bases aligning to TRBD1. J lost 0 bases, V lost 1 base, and 7 bases had no gene match. Germline CDR1 reads KGHSH; CDR2 reads LQKENI. The CDR3 covers 20 residues. The CDR3 protein is CASSPLMWDRGLSGANVLTF. The CDR3 DNA sequence: TGTGCCAGCTCACCACTTATGTGGGACAGGGGGCTCTCTGGGGCCAACGTCCTGACTTTC.

This chain links TRBV13 with TRBJ1-1; D call uncertain. Germline CDR1 is PRHDT and CDR2 is FYEKMQ (reference sequence). Trimming left V 5 bases short and J 3 bases short, with 4 bases between. The CDR3 sequence is 11 residues long. CDR3 nucleotides: TGTGCCAGCAGCCCCGACACTGAAGCTTTCTTT. Residues: CASSPDTEAFF.

This clone was seen just once. J is TRBJ1-4 and V is TRBV2; D is uncertain. The ends were cut back, 1 base at V and 8 bases at J, with 14 bases in the middle. Germline assignment: CDR1 SNHLY and CDR2 FYNNEI. The length of the CDR3 is 15 residues. The CDR3 sequence: CASSEDVGSGEKLFF. CDR3 nucleotides: TGTGCCAGCAGTGAAGACGTGGGAAGCGGGGAAAAACTGTTTTTT.

CDR3 protein: CASSLYTDTQYF. CDR3 in DNA: TGTGCCAGCAGCCTGTACACAGATACGCAGTATTTT. V is TRBV7-2 and J is TRBJ2-3; D gene unclear. The CDR3 sequence is 12 residues long. CDR1 and CDR2 from the germline V gene are SGHTA and FQGNSA. Trimming removed 5 bases from V and 2 bases from J, with 5 bases in between.

This clone was counted a single time. The V and J genes are TRBV9 and TRBJ1-2, with D possibly TRBD1 on 5 matching bases. Per germline, CDR1 SGDLS and CDR2 YYNGEE. Trimming cost V 4 bases and J 3 bases, with 13 bases left between them. This CDR3 comprises 14 residues. CDR3 DNA: TGTGCCAGCAGCTCCAGGGATAGGGACTATGGCTACACCTTC. This sequence encodes CASSSRDRDYGYTF.

This rearrangement joins TRBV11-2 to TRBJ2-3; a possible D gene is TRBD2 (6 bases). Germline assignment: CDR1 SGHAT and CDR2 FQNNGV. The CDR3 has 16 amino acids. V lost 5 bases, J lost 4 bases, and 19 bases lay in between. The CDR3: CASSPWRERLPDTQYF. CDR3 DNA: TGTGCCAGCAGCCCTTGGAGGGAGAGATTGCCAGATACGCAGTATTTT.

The CDR3 DNA is TGTGCCAGCAGTTCTCGTGGGGGGAGTGAGCAGTTCTTC. It yields the protein CASSSRGGSEQFF. The chain joins TRBV2 to TRBJ2-1; D is perhaps TRBD2 (6 bases). V was trimmed by 5 bases and J by 9 bases, leaving 14 bases between them. CDR1 and CDR2 (germline): SNHLY, FYNNEI. The CDR3 consists of 13 residues.

The chain has TRBV9 and TRBJ2-1, with 8 bases matching TRBD1. The V gene's germline CDR1 is SGDLS and CDR2 YYNGEE. The CDR3 is made up of 14 amino acids. J lost 3 bases, V lost 8 bases, and 7 bases had no gene match. The CDR3 DNA is TGTGCCAGGGACAGGGCCTCCTACTACAATGAGCAGTTCTTC. Its protein product is CARDRASYYNEQFF.